The rows below give T cell receptor beta chains drawn from one sample of a study of blood T cell repertoires in COVID-19. Clones were sequenced by immunoSEQ multiplex PCR, and TCRdb holds only the in-frame ones, with some missing. The sample gives roughly 220,000 clones, roughly four fifths of which show up once; more than 2.5% is in the top ten. Specimen: peripheral blood. These receptor sequences come from a woman aged 25-40 years who had recovered from COVID-19. Both conserved end residues are part of each CDR3. Each record gives: D gene, J gene, V gene, CDR3 protein. A D gene is named only where the DNA matches it firmly.

D: NA
J: TRBJ2-1
V: TRBV11-2
CDR3: CASGGTQHNEQFF

D: TRBD1
J: TRBJ1-5
V: TRBV28
CDR3: CASSRTGFNQPQHF

D: NA
J: TRBJ2-2
V: TRBV2
CDR3: CASSESPASGELFF

D: NA
J: TRBJ2-3
V: TRBV5-1
CDR3: CASSFSAFTDTQYF

D: TRBD1
J: TRBJ2-5
V: TRBV24-1
CDR3: CATSDPGQGLETQYF

D: NA
J: TRBJ1-4
V: TRBV19
CDR3: CASSSKVSRGEKLFF

D: NA
J: TRBJ2-2
V: TRBV7-3
CDR3: CASSSSGDTGELFF

D: NA
J: TRBJ2-2
V: TRBV5-8
CDR3: CASSLGTGSGELFF

D: NA
J: TRBJ2-5
V: TRBV2
CDR3: CASSEGGLSTETQYF

D: NA
J: TRBJ1-4
V: TRBV9
CDR3: CASSVAGRDGEKLFF

D: NA
J: TRBJ2-1
V: TRBV7-3
CDR3: CASSPQTIGDAGDNEQFF

D: TRBD2
J: TRBJ2-7
V: TRBV19
CDR3: CASSHSGRPSPYEQYF